What follows describes a single TCR beta chain. Its antigen is unidentified. This record comes from a study of beta chain features in type 1 diabetes. Regarding the study as a whole: TCRB rearrangement may or may not be influenced by HLA type; here this remained unresolved.

Investigators reverse transcribed all isolated RNA, so they sequenced expressed TCRB transcripts. Here immunoSEQ multiplex PCR was the method, and the copy in TCRdb shows in-frame clones only, minus some. The sample holds just over 600,000 clones; roughly a sixth are singletons and the top ten take about 0.087%. Cells sorted by CD45RO/CCR7/CD25/CD127/CD95/CD27 comprised CD4+ naive, central memory, regulatory and stem cell-like memory cells. This receptor was identified in a man younger than 35 in good health. Sequencing was performed on naive CD4+ T cells from blood.

CDR3 region: CASSFYPATSGRIDTQYF. CDR3 bases: TGTGCCAGCAGTTTTTACCCCGCGACTAGCGGGAGAATAGATACGCAGTATTTT. The J gene is TRBJ2-3, the V gene TRBV27, with 12 bases aligning to TRBD2. This CDR3 comprises 18 residues. Germline V gene data show CDR1 as MNHEY and CDR2 as SMNVEV (reference sequence). The V gene end was trimmed by 3 bases and the J gene end by 5 bases; junction bases not matched to a gene: 12.